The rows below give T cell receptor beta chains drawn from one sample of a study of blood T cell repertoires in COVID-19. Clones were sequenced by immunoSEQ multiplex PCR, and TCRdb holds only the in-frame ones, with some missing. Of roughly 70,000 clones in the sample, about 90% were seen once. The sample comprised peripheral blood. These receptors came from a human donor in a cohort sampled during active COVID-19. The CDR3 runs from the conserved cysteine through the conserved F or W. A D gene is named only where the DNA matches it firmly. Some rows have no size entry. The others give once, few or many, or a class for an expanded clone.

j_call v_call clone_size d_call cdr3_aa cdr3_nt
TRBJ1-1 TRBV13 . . CASSLRGGKNTEAFF TGTGCCAGCAGCTTACGAGGGGGTAAGAACACTGAAGCTTTCTTT
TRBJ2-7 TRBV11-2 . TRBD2 CASSLVTGGTPTYEQYF TGTGCCAGCAGCTTAGTAACGGGGGGGACGCCGACCTACGAGCAGTACTTC
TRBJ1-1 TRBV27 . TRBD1 CASSWTGGTNTEAFF TGTGCCAGCAGTTGGACAGGGGGTACGAACACTGAAGCTTTCTTT
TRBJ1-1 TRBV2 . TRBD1 CASSGDRGDNEAFF TGTGCCAGCAGTGGGGACAGGGGGGACAATGAAGCTTTCTTT
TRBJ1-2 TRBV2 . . CALKRNYGYTF TGTGCCCTAAAACGGAACTATGGCTACACCTTC
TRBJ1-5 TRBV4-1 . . CASSQVPRNSNQPQHF TGCGCCAGCAGCCAAGTGCCCAGGAATAGCAATCAGCCCCAGCATTTT
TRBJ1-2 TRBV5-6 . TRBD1 CASSLAGQGDYGYTF TGTGCCAGCAGCTTGGCGGGACAGGGTGACTATGGCTACACCTTC
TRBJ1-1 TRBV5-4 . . CASSFRGSPEAFF TGTGCCAGCAGCTTTCGGGGGTCTCCTGAAGCTTTCTTT
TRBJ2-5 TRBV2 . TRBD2 CASSGLAGSGTQYF TGTGCCAGCAGTGGACTAGCGGGGTCGGGGACCCAGTACTTC
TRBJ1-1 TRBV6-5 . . CASTRTTNTEAFF TGTGCCAGCACCCGGACAACGAACACTGAAGCTTTCTTT
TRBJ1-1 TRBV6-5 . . CASSLTYSNTEAFF TGTGCCAGCAGTCTAACTTATTCGAACACTGAAGCTTTCTTT
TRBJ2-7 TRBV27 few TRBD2 CASSLTSGATYEQYF TGTGCCAGCAGTCTAACTAGCGGGGCCACCTACGAGCAGTACTTC
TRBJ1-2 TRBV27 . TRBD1 CASSSTTRADREGRMNGYTF TGTGCCAGCAGTTCTACAACTAGGGCTGACAGGGAAGGACGAATGAATGGCTACACCTTC
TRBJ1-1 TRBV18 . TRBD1 CASSYGQGPNTEAFF TGTGCCAGCTCTTATGGACAGGGCCCGAACACTGAAGCTTTCTTT
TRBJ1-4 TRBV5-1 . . CASSSRSRDEKLFF TGCGCCAGCAGCTCGAGGAGCCGGGATGAAAAACTGTTTTTT
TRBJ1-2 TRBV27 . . CASSSPGNYGYTF TGTGCCAGCAGTTCGCCAGGGAACTATGGCTACACCTTC
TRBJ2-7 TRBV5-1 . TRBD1 CASSRDSTGSEQYF TGCGCCAGCAGCCGCGACTCGACAGGGAGCGAGCAGTACTTC
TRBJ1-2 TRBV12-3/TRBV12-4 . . CASSLGAYGYTF TGTGCCAGCAGCCTAGGGGCCTATGGCTACACCTTC
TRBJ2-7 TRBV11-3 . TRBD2 CASSLRVAGKDEQYF TGTGCCAGCAGCTTAAGGGTAGCGGGGAAAGATGAGCAGTACTTC
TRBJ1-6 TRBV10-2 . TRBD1 CASSDPQGENSPLHF TGCGCCAGCAGTGATCCGCAGGGGGAGAATTCACCCCTCCACTTT
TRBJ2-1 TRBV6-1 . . CASSEIYNEQFF TGTGCCAGCAGTGAGATCTATAATGAGCAGTTCTTC
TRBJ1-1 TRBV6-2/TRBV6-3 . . CASSLGTHEAFF TGTGCCAGCAGTCTTGGGACACATGAAGCTTTCTTT
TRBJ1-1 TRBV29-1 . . CSVEVRVTEAFF TGCAGCGTTGAGGTCCGGGTAACTGAAGCTTTCTTT
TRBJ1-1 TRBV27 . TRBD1 CASSSTGGASGTEAFF TGTGCCAGCAGTTCAACAGGGGGCGCGAGTGGCACTGAAGCTTTCTTT
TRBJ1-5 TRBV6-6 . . CASSYRGAYNNQPQHF TGTGCCAGCAGTTACCGGGGGGCGTATAACAATCAGCCCCAGCATTTT
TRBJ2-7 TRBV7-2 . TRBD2 CASSRSPLAGGPSGEQYF TGTGCCAGCAGCAGAAGCCCCCTAGCGGGGGGGCCTTCAGGCGAGCAGTACTTC
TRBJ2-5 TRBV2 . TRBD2 CASYQRGAEKKQETQYF TGTGCCAGCTATCAGCGGGGGGCTGAGAAGAAGCAAGAGACCCAGTACTTC
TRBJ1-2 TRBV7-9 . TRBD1 CASSILTGNYGYTF TGTGCCAGCAGCATTTTGACAGGGAACTATGGCTACACCTTC
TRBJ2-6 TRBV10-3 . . CAISEGAGANVLTF TGTGCCATCAGTGAGGGAGCTGGGGCCAACGTCCTGACTTTC
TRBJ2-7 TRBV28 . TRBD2 CASSPFGSGGAYEQYF TGTGCCAGCAGCCCCTTCGGAAGCGGGGGAGCCTACGAGCAGTACTTC
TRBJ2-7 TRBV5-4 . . CASSLSGLEQYF TGTGCCAGCAGCTTATCGGGACTCGAGCAGTACTTC
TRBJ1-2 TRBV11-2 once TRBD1 CASSSTSGQGDYGYTF TGTGCCAGCAGCTCGACTTCCGGACAGGGGGACTATGGCTACACCTTC
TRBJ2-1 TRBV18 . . CASSPRFKEFRDEQFF TGTGCCAGCTCACCAAGGTTCAAGGAATTTCGGGATGAGCAGTTCTTC
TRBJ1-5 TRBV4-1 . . CASSQFMGRQTNQPQHF TGCGCCAGCAGCCAATTTATGGGTAGGCAGACTAATCAGCCCCAGCATTTT
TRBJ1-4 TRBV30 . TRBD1 CAWAPTGIEEKLFF TGTGCCTGGGCCCCGACAGGGATTGAGGAAAAACTGTTTTTT
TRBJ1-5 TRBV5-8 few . CASSGEGLGAQPQHF TGTGCCAGCAGCGGGGAGGGATTGGGAGCTCAGCCCCAGCATTTT
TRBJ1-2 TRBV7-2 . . CASSSQGDYGYTF TGTGCCAGCAGCTCACAGGGCGACTATGGCTACACCTTC
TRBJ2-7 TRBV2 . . CATQTAKLRGGISYEQYF TGTGCCACCCAAACGGCAAAGCTTCGTGGGGGCATTTCCTACGAGCAGTACTTC
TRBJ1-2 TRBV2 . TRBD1 CARAGDRDTLYGYTF TGTGCCAGAGCCGGAGACAGGGATACCCTTTATGGCTACACCTTC
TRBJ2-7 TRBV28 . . CASLGRASYEQYF TGTGCCAGCCTGGGGCGAGCCTCCTACGAGCAGTACTTC
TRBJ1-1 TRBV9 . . CASSVDPAGTEAFF TGTGCCAGCAGCGTAGATCCCGCGGGCACTGAAGCTTTCTTT
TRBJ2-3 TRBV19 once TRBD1 CASSIYGQGLVSKGTDTQYF TGTGCCAGTAGTATATACGGACAGGGATTGGTAAGCAAGGGCACAGATACGCAGTATTTT
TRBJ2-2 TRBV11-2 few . CASSLGRGQKYTGELFF TGTGCCAGCAGCTTGGGGAGAGGGCAGAAATACACCGGGGAGCTGTTTTTT
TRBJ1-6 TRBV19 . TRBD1 CASREQGADNSPLHF TGTGCCAGTAGAGAGCAGGGGGCGGATAATTCACCCCTCCACTTT
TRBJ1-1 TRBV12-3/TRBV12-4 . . CASTERQPTEAFF TGTGCCAGCACGGAGAGGCAGCCCACTGAAGCTTTCTTT